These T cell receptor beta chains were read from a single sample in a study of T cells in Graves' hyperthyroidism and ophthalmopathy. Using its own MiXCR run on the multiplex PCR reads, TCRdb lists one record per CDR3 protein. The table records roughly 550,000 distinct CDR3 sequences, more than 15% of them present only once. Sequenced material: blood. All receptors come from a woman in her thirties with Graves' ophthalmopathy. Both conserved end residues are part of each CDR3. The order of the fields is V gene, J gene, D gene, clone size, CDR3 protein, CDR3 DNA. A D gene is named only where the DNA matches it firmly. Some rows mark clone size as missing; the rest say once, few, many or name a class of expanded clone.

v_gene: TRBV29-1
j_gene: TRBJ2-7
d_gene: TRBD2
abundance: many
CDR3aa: CSGRAGGGNEQYF
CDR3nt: TGCAGCGGGAGAGCGGGAGGTGGGAACGAGCAGTACTTC

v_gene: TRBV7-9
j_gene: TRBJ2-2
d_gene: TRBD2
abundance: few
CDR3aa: CASSLRAGGPSAGELFF
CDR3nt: TGTGCCAGCAGCTTAAGGGCGGGAGGGCCGTCGGCCGGGGAGCTGTTTTTT

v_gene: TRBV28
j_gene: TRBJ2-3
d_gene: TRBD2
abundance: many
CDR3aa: CASIPLNLAGWSTDTQYF
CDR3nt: TGTGCCAGCATCCCCCTCAACTTAGCGGGATGGAGCACAGATACGCAGTATTTT

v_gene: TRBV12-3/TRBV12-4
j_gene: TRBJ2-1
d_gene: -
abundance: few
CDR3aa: CASTLGGSEQFF
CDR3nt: TGTGCCAGCACCCTTGGGGGGAGTGAGCAGTTCTTC

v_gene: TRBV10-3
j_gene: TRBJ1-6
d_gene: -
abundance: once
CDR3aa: CAISATGSPLHF
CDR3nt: TGTGCCATCAGTGCAACAGGTTCACCCCTCCACTTT

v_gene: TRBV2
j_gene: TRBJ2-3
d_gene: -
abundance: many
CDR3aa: CASRRAPSTDTQYF
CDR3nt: TGTGCCAGCAGAAGGGCCCCGTCCACAGATACGCAGTATTTT

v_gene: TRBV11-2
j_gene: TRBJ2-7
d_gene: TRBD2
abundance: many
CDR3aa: CASSLGSSGRGYEQYF
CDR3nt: TGTGCCAGCAGCCTCGGGTCTAGCGGGAGAGGGTACGAGCAGTACTTC

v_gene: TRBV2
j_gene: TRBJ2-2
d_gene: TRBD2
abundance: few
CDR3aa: CASSYARAPGGTSGRWSPGELFF
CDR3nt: TGTGCCAGCAGTTACGCCCGGGCACCGGGTGGGACTAGCGGGAGATGGAGTCCCGGGGAGCTGTTTTTT

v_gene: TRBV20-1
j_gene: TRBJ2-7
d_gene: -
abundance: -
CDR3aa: CSARDFSGVGAYEQYF
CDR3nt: TGCAGTGCTAGAGATTTTTCGGGCGTTGGGGCCTACGAGCAGTACTTC

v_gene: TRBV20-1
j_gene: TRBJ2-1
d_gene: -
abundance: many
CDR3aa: CSASNGSYNEQFF
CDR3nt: TGCAGTGCTAGTAATGGCTCCTACAATGAGCAGTTCTTC

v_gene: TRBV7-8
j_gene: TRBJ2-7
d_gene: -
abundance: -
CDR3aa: CASSLERGFISYEQYF
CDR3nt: TGTGCCAGCAGCTTGGAGAGAGGGTTTATCTCCTACGAGCAGTACTTC

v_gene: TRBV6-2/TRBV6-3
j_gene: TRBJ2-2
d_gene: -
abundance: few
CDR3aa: CASGPDLGELFF
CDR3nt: TGTGCCAGCGGACCAGACCTCGGGGAGCTGTTTTTT

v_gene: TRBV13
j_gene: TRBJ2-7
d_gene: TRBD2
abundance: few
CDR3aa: CASSKTSGSLSYEQYF
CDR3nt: TGTGCCAGCAGCAAAACTAGCGGGAGTCTCTCCTACGAGCAGTACTTC

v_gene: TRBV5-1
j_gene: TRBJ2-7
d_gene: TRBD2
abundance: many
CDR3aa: CASSFLAGQGEQYF
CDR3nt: TGCGCCAGCAGCTTTCTAGCGGGCCAGGGCGAGCAGTACTTC

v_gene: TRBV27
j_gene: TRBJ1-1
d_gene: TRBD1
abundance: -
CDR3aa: CASSSRNRGNTEAFF
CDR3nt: TGTGCCAGCAGTTCAAGAAACAGGGGGAACACTGAAGCTTTCTTT

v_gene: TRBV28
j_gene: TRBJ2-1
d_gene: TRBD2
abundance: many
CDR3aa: CASSFPGLAGGNEQFF
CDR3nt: TGTGCCAGCAGTTTTCCGGGACTAGCGGGAGGGAATGAGCAGTTCTTC